These T cell receptor beta chains were read from a single sample in a study of vaccination and CD4 T cells after COVID-19. These receptors are not linked to any known antigen. One entry per CDR3 protein, called by TCRdb with MiXCR from the PCR reads. The sample has tens of thousands of distinct CDR3 sequences, 40% to 50% seen once. Sequencing used CD4+ T cells from blood, cultured in vitro, obtained before SARS-CoV-2 vaccination. The source of these receptors is a human donor who received a COVID-19 vaccine. The CDR3 runs from the conserved cysteine through the conserved F or W. The order of the fields is D gene, J gene, V gene, CDR3 length, clone size, CDR3 protein, CDR3 DNA. D genes are given only for firm matches. Part of the rows lack a size; the others show once, few, many or a class for expanded clones.

>-|TRBJ2-7|TRBV3-1|16|-
CASSQDFRGLSYEQYF
TGTGCCAGCAGCCAAGACTTCAGGGGTCTCTCCTACGAGCAGTACTTC
>TRBD2|TRBJ2-5|TRBV20-1|15|-
CSATQAGGNQETQYF
TGCAGTGCTACACAAGCGGGGGGGAACCAAGAGACCCAGTACTTC
>-|TRBJ1-1|TRBV11-1|16|-
CASSLDRLQSNTEAFF
TGTGCCAGCAGCTTGGACCGCTTACAGTCGAACACTGAAGCTTTCTTT
>-|TRBJ2-7|TRBV27|16|-
CVSSLSGPFSSYEQYF
TGTGTCAGCAGTTTATCGGGACCCTTCTCCTCCTACGAGCAGTACTTC
>TRBD1|TRBJ2-4|TRBV7-8|18|-
CASSLTSQTGLTKNIQYF
TGTGCCAGCAGCCTCACCAGCCAGACAGGGCTGACCAAAAACATTCAGTACTTC
>-|TRBJ1-6|TRBV5-1|15|once
CASSPGQWESSPLHF
TGCGCCAGCAGCCCTGGCCAGTGGGAAAGTTCACCCCTCCACTTT
>-|TRBJ1-6|TRBV21-1|16|once
CASSKSAGSEDSPLHF
TGTGCCAGCAGCAAATCGGCGGGGTCAGAGGATTCACCCCTCCACTTT
>-|TRBJ2-7|TRBV10-2|14|-
CASSGGARSYEQYF
TGCGCCAGCAGTGGGGGGGCTAGGTCCTACGAGCAGTACTTC
>TRBD2|TRBJ2-5|TRBV7-3|15|once
CASSLGGSGEETQYF
TGTGCCAGCAGCTTAGGTGGTAGCGGGGAAGAGACCCAGTACTTC
>-|TRBJ2-4|TRBV7-6|16|-
CASSLGTESAKNIQYF
TGTGCCAGCAGCTTAGGGACAGAATCTGCCAAAAACATTCAGTACTTC
>-|TRBJ1-6|TRBV6-5|15|few
CASSYRGESGSPLHF
TGTGCCAGCAGTTACCGCGGGGAGAGTGGTTCACCCCTCCACTTT
>-|TRBJ1-6|TRBV11-3|13|-
CASRDSVNSPLHF
TGTGCCAGCAGGGACAGCGTTAATTCACCCCTCCACTTT
>-|TRBJ2-3|TRBV18|14|-
CASSPSPRRDTQYF
TGTGCCAGCTCGCCCTCCCCCCGCCGTGATACGCAGTATTTT
>-|TRBJ1-2|TRBV30|13|few
CAWSVRQTYGYTF
TGTGCCTGGAGTGTAAGACAGACTTATGGCTACACCTTC
>-|TRBJ2-3|TRBV2|13|-
CATRTFTTDTQYF
TGTGCCACCCGGACATTTACTACAGATACGCAGTATTTT
>TRBD1|TRBJ2-7|TRBV10-3|14|-
CAISGTGGNYEQYF
TGTGCCATATCCGGGACAGGGGGTAACTACGAGCAGTACTTC
>TRBD1|TRBJ1-2|TRBV19|16|few
CASSIGRQGTGYGYTF
TGTGCCAGTAGTATAGGAAGACAGGGAACCGGCTATGGCTACACCTTC
>TRBD1|TRBJ2-6|TRBV11-3|20|-
CASSLGQGFSAESGANVLTF
TGTGCCAGCAGCTTAGGACAGGGATTCTCGGCCGAGTCTGGGGCCAACGTCCTGACTTTC
>TRBD1|TRBJ1-2|TRBV30|16|-
CAWSSWAGGANYGYTF
TGTGCCTGGAGTAGTTGGGCAGGGGGCGCGAACTATGGCTACACCTTC
>-|TRBJ2-5|TRBV27|15|few
CASSFLGGREETQYF
TGTGCCAGCAGTTTCCTCGGGGGGCGGGAGGAGACCCAGTACTTC
>TRBD1|TRBJ2-7|TRBV6-5|15|-
CASSYADRGVYEQYF
TGTGCCAGCAGTTACGCGGACAGGGGAGTCTACGAGCAGTACTTC
>-|TRBJ1-4|TRBV19|17|-
CASSPELTRATNEKLFF
TGTGCCAGTAGCCCCGAACTTACCAGGGCAACTAATGAAAAACTGTTTTTT
>-|TRBJ2-5|TRBV19|14|-
CASSITEGQETQYF
TGTGCCAGTAGTATTACTGAGGGCCAAGAGACCCAGTACTTC
>-|TRBJ1-2|TRBV30|16|-
CAWSEFRDTINYGYTF
TGTGCCTGGAGTGAATTTCGGGACACCATCAACTATGGCTACACCTTC
>-|TRBJ1-6|TRBV12-3/TRBV12-4|13|few
CASSLWRGSPLHF
TGTGCCAGCAGTCTTTGGAGGGGCTCACCCCTCCACTTT
>TRBD1|TRBJ2-7|TRBV7-8|14|few
CASSLAGGGYEQYF
TGTGCCAGCAGCTTAGCAGGGGGCGGATACGAGCAGTACTTC
>TRBD2|TRBJ2-3|TRBV12-3/TRBV12-4|16|-
CATGGGRALREDTQYF
TGTGCCACCGGGGGAGGGAGAGCCCTGAGGGAAGATACGCAGTATTTT
>-|TRBJ1-1|TRBV7-2|15|-
CASSYAQGVGTEAFF
TGTGCCAGCAGCTACGCCCAAGGGGTTGGTACTGAAGCTTTCTTT
>TRBD1|TRBJ1-4|TRBV7-9|15|-
CASSLKDRALEKLFF
TGTGCCAGCAGCTTAAAAGACAGGGCCCTTGAAAAACTGTTTTTT
>-|TRBJ1-2|TRBV27|16|few
CASSLLSQGRSYGYTF
TGTGCCAGCAGTTTACTTAGCCAGGGAAGGAGCTATGGCTACACCTTC
>-|TRBJ1-3|TRBV20-1|14|few
CSASSAVSGNTIYF
TGCAGTGCTAGTTCGGCGGTCTCTGGAAACACCATATATTTT
>TRBD1|TRBJ2-5|TRBV19|16|few
CASSKTGGPPEETQYF
TGTGCCAGTAGTAAGACAGGGGGGCCTCCTGAAGAGACCCAGTACTTC
>-|TRBJ2-3|TRBV19|16|few
CASSIRRELSTDTQYF
TGTGCCAGTAGTATTAGAAGGGAATTAAGCACAGATACGCAGTATTTT
>-|TRBJ2-7|TRBV20-1|17|few
CSARALRGRGGPSEQYF
TGCAGTGCTAGAGCCCTTCGGGGGAGGGGGGGCCCCTCCGAGCAGTACTTC
>TRBD1|TRBJ1-2|TRBV6-2/TRBV6-3|12|few
CASDPGGSGYTF
TGTGCCAGCGACCCAGGGGGTAGTGGCTACACCTTC
>TRBD1|TRBJ1-4|TRBV2|17|-
CASRGTRGRRQNEKLFF
TGTGCCAGCAGGGGGACCAGGGGGCGCCGCCAGAATGAAAAACTGTTTTTT
>TRBD1|TRBJ1-6|TRBV5-1|16|-
CASSLDGRGPNSPLHF
TGCGCCAGCAGCTTGGATGGCAGGGGGCCAAATTCACCCCTCCACTTT
>TRBD2|TRBJ2-5|TRBV7-9|15|few
CASSLVAGAQETQYF
TGTGCCAGCAGCTTAGTAGCGGGGGCTCAAGAGACCCAGTACTTC
>-|TRBJ1-3|TRBV29-1|17|-
CSVTGPEQGLGGNTIYF
TGCAGCGTGACGGGGCCAGAGCAGGGGCTGGGGGGAAACACCATATATTTT
>-|TRBJ1-2|TRBV2|11|-
CASSSVYGYTF
TGTGCCAGCTCATCCGTCTATGGCTACACCTTC
>TRBD1|TRBJ2-3|TRBV7-8|14|-
CASSSGTGADTQYF
TGTGCCAGCAGCTCGGGGACAGGGGCAGATACGCAGTATTTT
>-|TRBJ2-5|TRBV7-2|14|-
CASSFSWGGETQYF
TGTGCCAGCAGCTTTTCTTGGGGTGGGGAGACCCAGTACTTC
>-|TRBJ1-5|TRBV6-5|14|-
CASSSDPSDQPQHF
TGTGCCAGCAGTTCGGACCCGAGCGACCAGCCCCAGCATTTT
>-|TRBJ1-6|TRBV19|16|-
CASSRNSGAANSPLHF
TGTGCCAGTAGTAGGAACAGCGGGGCGGCTAACTCACCCCTCCACTTT
>TRBD1|TRBJ2-2|TRBV6-1|14|-
CASKDRRSTGELFF
TGTGCCAGCAAGGACAGGAGGAGCACCGGGGAGCTGTTTTTT
>TRBD1|TRBJ1-5|TRBV20-1|18|few
CSARDSDRGWDSNQPQHF
TGCAGTGCTAGAGATTCGGACAGGGGGTGGGATAGCAATCAGCCCCAGCATTTT
>-|TRBJ2-7|TRBV2|15|-
CASSESKGNQYEQYF
TGTGCCAGCAGTGAAAGCAAGGGCAACCAATACGAGCAGTACTTC
>-|TRBJ1-2|TRBV15|15|-
CATSREFGANYGYTF
TGTGCCACCAGCAGAGAGTTTGGAGCTAACTATGGCTACACCTTC
>-|TRBJ1-2|TRBV7-2|15|-
CASSPADSSNYGYTF
TGTGCCAGCAGCCCAGCAGACAGCAGTAACTATGGCTACACCTTC
>-|TRBJ1-5|TRBV6-5|16|-
CASSYSNRDRRQPQHF
TGTGCCAGCAGTTACTCCAACAGGGATCGGCGGCAGCCCCAGCATTTT
>-|TRBJ1-2|TRBV7-2|14|-
CASSLGEGEYGYTF
TGTGCCAGCAGCTTAGGCGAGGGGGAATATGGCTACACCTTC
>TRBD2|TRBJ2-3|TRBV6-5|16|few
CASSYSAGGETDTQYF
TGTGCCAGCAGTTACTCTGCGGGGGGGGAGACAGATACGCAGTATTTT
>-|TRBJ1-1|TRBV5-4|11|few
CASSLNTEAFF
TGTGCCAGCAGTCTGAACACTGAAGCTTTCTTT
>TRBD1|TRBJ1-2|TRBV25-1|15|-
CASSIGQGANYGYTF
TGTGCCAGCAGCATAGGACAGGGGGCTAACTATGGCTACACCTTC
>-|TRBJ2-7|TRBV24-1|14|-
CATSEPGPYYEQYF
TGTGCCACCAGTGAACCGGGACCGTACTACGAGCAGTACTTC
>-|TRBJ2-5|TRBV10-3|15|-
CASRNTRTDGETQYF
TGTGCCAGCAGAAACACCCGGACGGACGGGGAGACCCAGTACTTC
>TRBD1|TRBJ2-5|TRBV25-1|15|once
CASSAPQGAGETQYF
TGTGCCAGCAGTGCTCCCCAGGGGGCTGGGGAGACCCAGTACTTC
>-|TRBJ1-5|TRBV6-5|14|-
CASRSGGAGQPQHF
TGTGCCAGCCGTTCAGGAGGGGCTGGTCAGCCCCAGCATTTT
>TRBD2|TRBJ2-3|TRBV30|15|few
CALWRGGNGADTQYF
TGTGCCTTATGGCGGGGGGGCAATGGAGCAGATACGCAGTATTTT